One sample yielded the 12 T cell receptor beta chains listed below, sequenced in a study of shared clonotypes between healthy human individuals. Profiled with immunoSEQ multiplex PCR; TCRdb holds only in-frame clones, not every one. The sample holds about 530,000 clones, 90% to 96% seen once. The material sequenced was naive CD4+ T cells sorted from blood. The sample's subset: CD45RA+ positively selected. The receptors shown here come from a woman aged 25 to 39 in good health.

This clone was observed a single time. The chain employs TRBV7-9 and TRBJ2-6, with a tentative D call TRBD1 (5 bases). The length of the CDR3 is 16 residues. V was shortened by 6 bases and J by 0 bases, with 12 bases between the two germline ends. Germline V gene lookup returns CDR1 SEHNR and CDR2 FQNEAQ (reference sequence). CDR3 nucleotide sequence: TGTGCCAGCAGGGCAACCGACAGCTCTGGGGCCAACGTCCTGACTTTC. This gives the protein CASRATDSSGANVLTF. Full variable domain (rest looked up from reference TRBV7-9 and TRBJ2-6): DTGVSQNPRHKITKRGQNVTFRCDPISEHNRLYWYRQTLGQGPEFLTYFQNEAQLEKSRLLSDRFSAERPKGSFSTLEIQRTEQGDSAMYLCASRATDSSGANVLTFGAGSRLTVL.

The V call is TRBV10-3, the J call TRBJ2-2; a weak D match, TRBD2 (5 bases). Germline-derived CDR1 and CDR2 are ENHRY and SYGVKD. V gave up 0 bases and J gave up 2 bases, with 10 bases separating them. The CDR3 is 16 amino acids. Here the CDR3 reads CAISESWLANTGELFF. CDR3 nucleotide sequence: TGTGCCATCAGTGAGTCTTGGCTAGCCAACACCGGGGAGCTGTTTTTT.

V usage is TRBV19 and J usage is TRBJ1-1; the match to TRBD1 covers 7 bases. The V and J ends lost 4 bases and 8 bases, in that order; junction bases with no gene match: 7. This CDR3 region has 13 residues. Germline V gives CDR1 LNHDA, CDR2 SQIVND (reference sequence). This CDR3 reads CASSKDRDREAFF. The CDR3 DNA sequence: TGTGCCAGTAGTAAGGACCGGGACAGAGAAGCTTTCTTT.

This CDR3 is CASSEKPWTGLDTQYF. DNA of the CDR3: TGTGCCAGCAGTGAAAAACCCTGGACAGGGTTAGATACGCAGTATTTT. J is TRBJ2-3 and V is TRBV6-1, with 8 nucleotides matching TRBD1. Trimming removed 2 bases from V and 5 bases from J; junction bases left unmatched: 9. This CDR3 has 16 residues. CDR1 is MNHNS and CDR2 is SASEGT in the germline V gene.

The chain carries TRBV5-1 and TRBJ2-1; possibly TRBD1 for D (5 bases). V shed 4 bases and J shed 7 bases, with 12 bases lying between them. The CDR3 covers 13 residues. Germline values: CDR1 SGHRS, CDR2 YFSETQ. CDR3 DNA: TGCGCCAGCAGCGGGGCGAACCGAAATGAGCAGTTCTTC. Amino acids: CASSGANRNEQFF.

The rearrangement links TRBV6-6 to TRBJ1-1; D unresolved. CDR1 MNHNY and CDR2 SVGAGI come from the germline V gene (reference sequence). The ends were cut back, 5 bases at V and 4 bases at J, with 8 bases in the middle. The CDR3 loop spans 12 amino acids. CDR3 DNA: TGTGCCAGCAGTAACACAGCCACTGAAGCTTTCTTT. This translates into CASSNTATEAFF.

The rearrangement uses TRBV5-1 and TRBJ2-7; possible D gene TRBD2, 5 bases. CDR3 length equals 15 residues. Germline V gives CDR1 SGHRS, CDR2 YFSETQ. Trimming left V 1 base short and J 4 bases short, with 15 bases between. The CDR3 sequence: CASSLFLSGKYEQYF. The CDR3 DNA sequence: TGCGCCAGCAGCTTGTTTCTTTCGGGGAAGTACGAGCAGTACTTC.

This sequence joins TRBV11-2 and TRBJ1-5; maybe TRBD1 (5 bases). Germline V lookup: CDR1 SGHAT, CDR2 FQNNGV. The ends were cut back, 5 bases at V and 0 bases at J, with 14 bases in the middle. The CDR3 loop spans 16 amino acids. CDR3 nucleotides: TGTGCCAGCAGCCTGGGACGGATGAATAGCAATCAGCCCCAGCATTTT. It codes for CASSLGRMNSNQPQHF.

The rearrangement uses TRBV10-1 and TRBJ1-5; 12 bases agree with TRBD1. This CDR3 comprises 15 residues. Trimming cost V 9 bases and J 6 bases; bases outside gene matches: 9. The germline CDR1 and CDR2 sequences are WNHNN and SYGVQD (reference sequence). The CDR3 bases are TGCGCCAGTAAAGCCGGGACAGGGGGCTTTCAGCCCCAGCATTTT. This sequence encodes CASKAGTGGFQPQHF.

V and J are TRBV7-9 and TRBJ1-1; 7 nucleotides line up with TRBD1. Germline-derived CDR1 and CDR2 are SEHNR and FQNEAQ (reference sequence). CDR3 size: 14 residues. Trimming cost V 6 bases and J 0 bases; bases outside gene matches: 4. CDR3 bases: TGTGCCAGCAGTTGGGGACAGATGAACACTGAAGCTTTCTTT. Amino acid sequence: CASSWGQMNTEAFF.

V gene TRBV5-1 combines with J gene TRBJ2-3, with 7 positions matching TRBD2. The CDR3 has 15 residues. Per germline, CDR1 SGHRS and CDR2 YFSETQ. The V segment lost 1 base and the J segment 4 bases; nucleotides outside the gene matches: 6. The CDR3 DNA is TGCGCCAGCAGCTTGCACCGGGAGGTCCCAGATACGCAGTATTTT. Encoded protein: CASSLHREVPDTQYF.

The gene calls are TRBV6-1 and TRBJ1-1; D unresolved. Trimming took 7 bases from V and 0 from J, leaving 9 bases between them. Germline CDR1 is MNHNS and CDR2 is SASEGT. The CDR3 has 13 residues. CDR3 in DNA: TGTGCCAGCAACCGAGCATTGAACACTGAAGCTTTCTTT. Translating it yields CASNRALNTEAFF.